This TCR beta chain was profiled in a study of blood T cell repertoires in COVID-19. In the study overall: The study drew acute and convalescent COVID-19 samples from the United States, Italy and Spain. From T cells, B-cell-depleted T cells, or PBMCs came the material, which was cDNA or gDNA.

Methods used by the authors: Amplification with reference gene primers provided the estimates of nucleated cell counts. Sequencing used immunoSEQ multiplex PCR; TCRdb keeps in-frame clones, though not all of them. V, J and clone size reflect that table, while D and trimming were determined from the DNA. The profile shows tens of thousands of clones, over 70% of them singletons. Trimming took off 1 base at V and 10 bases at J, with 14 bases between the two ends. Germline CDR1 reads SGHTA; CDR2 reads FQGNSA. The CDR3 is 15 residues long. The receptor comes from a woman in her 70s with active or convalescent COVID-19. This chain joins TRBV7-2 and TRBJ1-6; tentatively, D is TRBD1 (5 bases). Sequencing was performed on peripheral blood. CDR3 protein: CASSLEGFLGSPLHF. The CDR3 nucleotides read TGTGCCAGCAGCTTAGAGGGGTTTTTGGGATCACCCCTCCACTTT.